The 28 T cell receptor beta chains reported below all come from one sample, sequenced in a study of blood T cell repertoires in COVID-19. Assay: immunoSEQ multiplex PCR; the TCRdb copy retains only in-frame clones and omits some. Of around 120,000 clones detected, roughly 88% appear once; the ten largest clones hold 7.6%. Material for sequencing was peripheral blood. The receptors here all came from a man aged 50 or older with acute or convalescent COVID-19.

This chain uses TRBV5-1 with TRBJ1-4, with D hard to call. V lost 4 bases, J lost 3 bases, and 10 bases lay in between. Germline loops: CDR1 SGHRS, CDR2 YFSETQ. The CDR3 spans 14 residues. The CDR3 loop is CASSQNGANEKLFF. The CDR3, as DNA: TGCGCCAGCAGCCAAAACGGGGCTAATGAAAAACTGTTTTTT.

V is TRBV29-1 and J is TRBJ2-4; 8 bases agree with TRBD1. CDR1 and CDR2 from the germline V gene are SQVTM and ANQGSEA. V shed 1 base and J 8 bases; nucleotides not matched to a gene: 10. The CDR3 length is 15 residues. CDR3 protein: CSVEGGTGGNDIQYF. CDR3 coding DNA: TGCAGCGTTGAAGGGGGGACAGGCGGCAATGACATTCAGTACTTC.

This clone has only one observation. The V and J genes are TRBV14 and TRBJ2-5, with 9 positions matching TRBD2. The CDR3 runs to 13 residues. The V segment lost 4 bases and the J segment 5 bases; nucleotides outside the gene matches: 2. Per the germline V gene, CDR1 is SGHDN and CDR2 is FVKESK. CDR3 in DNA: TGTGCCAGCAGCCTGGGACTAGCCGAGACCCAGTACTTC. This codes for CASSLGLAETQYF.

This rearrangement joins TRBV27 to TRBJ2-7, with D maybe TRBD1 (5 bases). The CDR3 is 15 amino acids. Germline-derived CDR1 and CDR2 are MNHEY and SMNVEV (reference sequence). V lost 0 bases and J lost 0, with 9 bases in between. The CDR3 spells CASSLSDSSSYEQYF. The CDR3 DNA follows: TGTGCCAGCAGTTTATCAGACAGTAGCTCCTACGAGCAGTACTTC.

J is TRBJ1-2 and V is TRBV6-1; D is uncertain. CDR3 length: 15 residues. Deletions cut 1 base from V and 4 bases from J, with 13 bases between. In germline, CDR1 is MNHNS, CDR2 SASEGT. CDR3: CASSEVGKRVYGYTF. The CDR3 DNA follows: TGTGCCAGCAGTGAAGTGGGCAAGAGAGTCTATGGCTACACCTTC.

This chain's CDR3 is CASSEDRGTEQYF. CDR3 sequence (DNA): TGTGCCAGCAGTGAGGACAGGGGGACCGAGCAGTACTTC. The chain has TRBV2 and TRBJ2-7; TRBD1 matches at 10 bases. The germline V gene has CDR1 SNHLY and CDR2 FYNNEI. CDR3 length equals 13 residues. The V and J ends lost 3 bases and 6 bases, in that order; junction bases with no gene match: 2.

As regards this clone: The junction does not match germline at one end; this may be a read error. The chain joins TRBV6-6 to TRBJ1-4; TRBD1 agrees at 8 bases. Germline CDR1 reads MNHNY; CDR2 reads SVGAGI (reference sequence). The CDR3 is 11 residues long. The CDR3 coding sequence is TGTGCCAGCGCCAACCGGGACAGGAAGATTTTT. Translated, it gives CASANRDRKIF.

The V call is TRBV7-6, the J call TRBJ2-7; 11 bases fit TRBD2. J was trimmed by 0 bases and V by 2 bases; bases with no gene match: 12. Per germline, CDR1 SGHVS and CDR2 FNYEAQ. The CDR3 runs 19 residues. CDR3 bases: TGTGCCAGCAGCTTAATAGACAGGGGGACTAGCGGAAGCTCCTACGAGCAGTACTTC. Encoded protein: CASSLIDRGTSGSSYEQYF.

This clone was detected only a few times. V is TRBV18 and J is TRBJ1-6; D gene ambiguous. V was cut by 2 bases and J by 0 bases, with 11 bases left in between. This CDR3 region has 17 residues. Germline V gene lookup returns CDR1 KGHSH and CDR2 LQKENI. The CDR3 region is CASSPSAPSSYNSPLHF. CDR3 nucleotide sequence: TGTGCCAGCTCACCATCCGCCCCGAGCTCCTATAATTCACCCCTCCACTTT.

This chain connects TRBV3-1 (or the pseudogene TRBV3-2) to TRBJ2-7, with TRBD2 identical over 7 bases. Germline V lookup: CDR1 LGHDT, CDR2 YNNKEL (reference sequence). The CDR3 has 15 residues. V was pared by 6 bases and J by 7 bases, with 15 bases of the junction left unmatched. In DNA, the CDR3 is TGTGCCAGCAGATCGACTCGCGGGAGTTCGGGAGAGCAGTACTTC. Residues: CASRSTRGSSGEQYF.

This CDR3 reads CASTIPHQTQETQYF. As DNA, the CDR3 is TGCGCCAGCACCATCCCTCATCAGACTCAAGAGACCCAGTACTTC. The chain recombines TRBV5-1 with TRBJ2-5; D unclear. V was trimmed by 6 bases and J by 2 bases, leaving 17 bases between them. Germline CDR1 reads SGHRS; CDR2 reads YFSETQ. There are 15 residues in the CDR3.

V gene TRBV7-2 combines with J gene TRBJ1-6; D is ambiguous. Germline V gene lookup returns CDR1 SGHTA and CDR2 FQGNSA. This CDR3 has 14 residues. Between the trimmed V and J ends, which lost 5 bases and 9 bases, there was a span of 14 bases. CDR3 protein: CASSRGGMGSPLHF. The CDR3 DNA reads TGTGCCAGCAGCCGCGGAGGGATGGGTTCACCCCTCCACTTT.

The CDR3 bases are TGCAGTGCTAGATCCGGGGATACGCAGTATTTT. Its translation: CSARSGDTQYF. J is TRBJ2-3 and V is TRBV20-1; D not certain. Trimming left V 2 bases short and J 6 bases short, with 6 bases between. Per germline, CDR1 DFQATT and CDR2 SNEGSKA (reference sequence). The CDR3 totals 11 residues.

The chain links TRBV3-1 (or the pseudogene TRBV3-2) to TRBJ2-3, with 9 bases identical to TRBD2. Trimming at V came to 4 bases and at J to 5 bases, leaving 10 bases not matched to a gene. The V gene's germline CDR1 is LGHDT and CDR2 YNNKEL (reference sequence). The CDR3 spans 16 residues. Written as DNA, the CDR3 is TGTGCCAGCAGCCTACGCGGGAGGGCCGGGTTAGATACGCAGTATTTT. Residues: CASSLRGRAGLDTQYF.

The CDR3 sequence: CASSSGNQPQHF. DNA for the CDR3: TGTGCCTCGTCTAGCGGCAATCAGCCCCAGCATTTT. The chain employs TRBV30 and TRBJ1-5, with D unclear. The germline CDR1 and CDR2 sequences are GTSNPN and SVGIG (reference sequence). The V end lost 7 bases, the J end lost 2 bases, and 9 bases lay between the germline ends. The CDR3 is 12 amino acids. Drawing the rest from reference TRBV30 and TRBJ1-5, the complete variable domain is SQTIHQWPATLVQPVGSPLSLECTVEGTSNPNLYWYRQAAGRGLQLLFYSVGIGQISSEVPQNLSASRPQDRQFILSSKKLLLSDSGFYLCASSSGNQPQHFGDGTRLSIL.

J is TRBJ2-5 and V is TRBV19, with 11 bases that match TRBD2. The V segment lost 5 bases and the J segment 2 bases; nucleotides outside the gene matches: 4. The germline gives CDR1 LNHDA, CDR2 SQIVND (reference sequence). The CDR3 sequence is 15 residues long. Here the CDR3 DNA reads TGTGCCAGTAGTTTCCGACTAGCGGGACAAGAGACCCAGTACTTC. It codes for CASSFRLAGQETQYF.

The chain is built from TRBV2 and TRBJ2-3, with TRBD2 matching over 13 bases. After removal of 6 bases from V and 5 bases from J, the junction contained 2 bases not matched to a gene. Germline CDR1 is SNHLY and CDR2 is FYNNEI. The CDR3 consists of 14 residues. CDR3 amino acids: CASRGLAGKDTQYF. In DNA, the CDR3 is TGTGCCAGCAGGGGACTAGCGGGGAAAGATACGCAGTATTTT.

The sample holds a few counts of this clone. The chain combines TRBV7-9 with TRBJ2-5, with a weak D call TRBD1 (5 bases). This CDR3 spans 13 amino acids. In germline, CDR1 is SEHNR, CDR2 FQNEAQ (reference sequence). Deletions cut 4 bases from V and 4 bases from J, with 10 bases between. The CDR3 region is CASSSWGLETQYF. The CDR3 DNA sequence: TGTGCCAGCAGCTCCTGGGGCCTAGAGACCCAGTACTTC.

This sequence joins TRBV29-1 and TRBJ2-2; possibly TRBD2 for D (6 bases). The CDR3 sequence is 15 residues long. The ends were cut back, 7 bases at V and 0 bases at J, with 15 bases in the middle. The germline V gene has CDR1 SQVTM and CDR2 ANQGSEA. The CDR3 DNA is TGCAGCGCCCTGGGGGGAAACGCGAACACCGGGGAGCTGTTTTTT. Translation gives CSALGGNANTGELFF.

V gene TRBV18 combines with J gene TRBJ1-5; TRBD1 is a possible D gene (5 bases). This CDR3 comprises 14 residues. Germline V gene sequence: CDR1 KGHSH, CDR2 LQKENI. V was pared by 4 bases and J by 7 bases, with 14 bases between. The CDR3 reads CASSQDQGGQPQHF. The CDR3 DNA sequence: TGTGCCAGCTCACAGGACCAGGGCGGCCAGCCCCAGCATTTT.

The chain uses TRBV10-3 and TRBJ2-3; 11 nucleotides match TRBD2. V lost 5 bases and J lost 4; bases outside the gene matches: 8. Germline CDR1 reads ENHRY; CDR2 reads SYGVKD. This CDR3 contains 16 residues. CDR3 DNA sequence: TGTGCCATCAGTAGTATACTAGCGGGAGATCCAGATACGCAGTATTTT. This sequence encodes CAISSILAGDPDTQYF.

This chain connects TRBV5-1 to TRBJ2-7; the match to TRBD1 covers 9 bases. Trimming removed 4 bases from V and 2 bases from J; junction bases left unmatched: 13. The CDR3 has 17 residues. Germline V gives CDR1 SGHRS, CDR2 YFSETQ. CDR3 protein: CASSLRPGTGTTYEQYF. In DNA, the CDR3 is TGCGCCAGCAGCCTACGCCCCGGGACAGGGACCACCTACGAGCAGTACTTC.

This clone occurred once. The J gene is TRBJ2-1, the V gene TRBV24-1, with 8 bases matching TRBD1. Trimming took 3 bases from V and 8 from J; bases not matched to a gene: 11. The CDR3 consists of 16 residues. Germline V lookup: CDR1 KGHDR, CDR2 SFDVKD. The CDR3 loop is CATSDPLRTGKHEQFF. The CDR3 DNA follows: TGTGCCACCAGTGATCCACTCCGGACAGGGAAGCATGAGCAGTTCTTC.

This clone was recorded a few times. V is TRBV30 and J is TRBJ1-2; no definite D call. The germline V and J ends were trimmed by 1 base and 8 bases, with 8 bases remaining between them. Germline CDR1 GTSNPN, CDR2 SVGIG (reference sequence). CDR3 length equals 11 residues. CDR3 loop: CAWSARVGYTF. Here the CDR3 DNA reads TGTGCCTGGAGTGCACGGGTCGGCTACACCTTC. Combining the CDR3 with reference TRBV30 and TRBJ1-2 gives the whole variable domain SQTIHQWPATLVQPVGSPLSLECTVEGTSNPNLYWYRQAAGRGLQLLFYSVGIGQISSEVPQNLSASRPQDRQFILSSKKLLLSDSGFYLCAWSARVGYTFGSGTRLTVV.

V gene TRBV20-1 combines with J gene TRBJ2-7; TRBD2 aligns across 13 bases. Germline trimming cut 3 bases from V and 3 bases from J; bases unmatched to any gene: 8. The CDR3 has 16 residues. Germline V gives CDR1 DFQATT, CDR2 SNEGSKA (reference sequence). In DNA, the CDR3 is TGCAGTGCTAGTAGCCGACTAGCGGGAGGCATCTACGAGCAGTACTTC. It codes for CSASSRLAGGIYEQYF.

The V gene is TRBV7-8, the J gene TRBJ2-1; TRBD2 matches at 12 bases. With V trimmed by 4 bases and J by 0 bases, 7 bases remained unmatched. Germline CDR1 SGHVS, CDR2 FQNEAQ. The CDR3 covers 18 residues. The CDR3 region is CASSSGLAGGPSYNEQFF. The CDR3 DNA is TGTGCCAGCAGCTCGGGACTAGCGGGTGGGCCCTCCTACAATGAGCAGTTCTTC.

This chain links TRBV7-9 with TRBJ1-1; TRBD1 matches 7 bases. The junction had 7 bases not matched to a gene; V was cut back by 5 bases and J by 1 base. Germline V gene sequence: CDR1 SEHNR, CDR2 FQNEAQ (reference sequence). The CDR3 consists of 15 residues. The CDR3 bases are TGTGCCAGCAGCCCGGACAGGTGGGGGAACACTGAAGCTTTCTTT. It specifies CASSPDRWGNTEAFF.

The chain combines TRBV4-1 with TRBJ2-2, with 7 bases fitting TRBD1. This CDR3 comprises 16 residues. Germline CDR1 is MGHRA and CDR2 is YSYEKL. J gave up 2 bases and V 0 bases, and 3 bases lay outside the gene matches. CDR3 loop: CASSQDAGGNTGELFF. The CDR3 DNA follows: TGCGCCAGCAGCCAAGACGCAGGGGGAAACACCGGGGAGCTGTTTTTT.